This TCR beta chain is from a study of siplizumab effects on memory and regulatory T cells. Study observations and caveats: Roughly 80-96% of proliferating clones (CD4+ or CD8+) could not be assigned a naive or memory phenotype.

With respect to this clone: Its specificity is not known.

Method: immunoSEQ multiplex PCR; TCRdb's copy keeps in-frame clones and lacks some. The sample gives 100,000 to 120,000 clones, 92% of which show up once; 1.3% is in the top ten. V was shortened by 10 bases and J by 5 bases, with 23 bases between the two germline ends. This CDR3 has 15 residues. CDR1 MNHEY and CDR2 SVGAGI come from the germline V gene. The gene calls are TRBV6-5 and TRBJ2-5; D not resolved. This clonotype originated in a human donor in good health. Sequencing used CD4+ T cells sorted from blood. The CDR3: CATRERSEARETQYF. The CDR3 bases are TGTGCCACCCGAGAACGCTCCGAGGCGAGGGAGACCCAGTACTTC.